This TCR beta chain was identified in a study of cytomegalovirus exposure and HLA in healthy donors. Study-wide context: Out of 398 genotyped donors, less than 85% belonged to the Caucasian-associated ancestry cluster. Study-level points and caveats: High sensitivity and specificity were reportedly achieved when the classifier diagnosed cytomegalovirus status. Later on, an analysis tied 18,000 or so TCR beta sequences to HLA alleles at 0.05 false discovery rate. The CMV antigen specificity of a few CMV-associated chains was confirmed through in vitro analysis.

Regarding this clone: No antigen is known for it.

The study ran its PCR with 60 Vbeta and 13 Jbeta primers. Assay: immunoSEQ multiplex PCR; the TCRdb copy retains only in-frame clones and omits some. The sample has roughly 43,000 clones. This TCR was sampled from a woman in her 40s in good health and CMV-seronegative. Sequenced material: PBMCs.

The CDR3 nucleotides read TGTGCCGTAGTTAGGGGACAGGAGGCCCACAATGAGCAGTTCTTC. This sequence encodes CAVVRGQEAHNEQFF. The rearrangement uses TRBV5-4 and TRBJ2-1; 8 bases are a match to TRBD1. Germline-derived CDR1 and CDR2 are SGHNT and YYREEE (reference sequence). With V trimmed by 10 bases and J by 5 bases, 14 bases remained unmatched. CDR3 length equals 15 residues.